These 3 T cell receptor beta chains were sequenced from one sample in a study of blood T cell repertoires in COVID-19. Sequencing used immunoSEQ multiplex PCR; TCRdb keeps in-frame clones, though not all of them. The sample lists under 300,000 clones, 88% occurring once. Sequences were obtained from peripheral blood. The receptors come from a woman in her thirties or forties who had recovered from COVID-19.

The V call is TRBV5-1, the J call TRBJ2-7, with D possibly TRBD1 on 5 matching bases. From germline, CDR1 is SGHRS and CDR2 YFSETQ. The CDR3 has 12 residues. Trimming pared 4 bases from V and 2 bases from J, leaving 7 bases between. The CDR3 here is CASSPDTYEQYF. The DNA for the CDR3 is TGCGCCAGCAGCCCGGACACCTACGAGCAGTACTTC.

The J gene is TRBJ2-7, the V gene TRBV23-1, with D perhaps matching TRBD1 (6 bases). TRBV23-1 belongs to the ORF category, with a function that is uncertain. The CDR3 covers 15 residues. V was trimmed by 6 bases and J by 2 bases, leaving 17 bases between them. The CDR3 here is CASSIPGTPAYEQYV. The CDR3 region has the DNA TGCGCCAGCAGCATACCCGGGACACCAGCCTACGAGCAGTACGTC.

This clone has just a few counts. The rearrangement links TRBV6-4 to TRBJ1-1, with 10 bases identical to TRBD1. The CDR3 is made up of 13 amino acids. The J segment lost 11 bases and the V segment lost 3 bases, leaving 6 bases of the junction unmatched. Germline loops: CDR1 MRHNA, CDR2 SNTAGT. As DNA, the CDR3 is TGTGCCAGCAGTGAGAGGGGGACAGGGGAGGCTTTCTTT. This sequence encodes CASSERGTGEAFF.